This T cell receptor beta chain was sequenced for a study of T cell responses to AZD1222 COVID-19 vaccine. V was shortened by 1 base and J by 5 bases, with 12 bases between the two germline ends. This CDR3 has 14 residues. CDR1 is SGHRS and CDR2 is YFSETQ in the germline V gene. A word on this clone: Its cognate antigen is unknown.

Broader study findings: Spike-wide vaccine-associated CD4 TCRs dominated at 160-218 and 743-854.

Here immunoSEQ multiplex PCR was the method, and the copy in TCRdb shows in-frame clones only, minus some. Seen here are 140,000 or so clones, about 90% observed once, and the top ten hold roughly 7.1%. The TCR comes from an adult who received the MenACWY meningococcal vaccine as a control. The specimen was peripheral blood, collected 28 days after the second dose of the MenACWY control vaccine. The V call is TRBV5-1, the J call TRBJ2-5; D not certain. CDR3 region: CASSLNRDLETQYF. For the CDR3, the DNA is TGCGCCAGCAGCTTGAATAGGGATTTGGAGACCCAGTACTTC.